A single sample is the source of the 26 T cell receptor beta chains below, sequenced in a study of T cells after yellow fever vaccination. TCRdb re-called the 5' RACE reads through MiXCR, storing one row per CDR3 protein. Of 600,000 to 750,000 distinct CDR3 sequences in the sample, roughly an eighth were seen once. The sequenced sample was PBMCs, obtained on the day of the yellow fever booster vaccination. The receptors here all came from a man between 25 and 39 years old who received the YFV17D yellow fever vaccine.

Only a few counts were recorded for this clonotype. The chain joins TRBV2 to TRBJ2-7; no firm D call. The germline gives CDR1 SNHLY, CDR2 FYNNEI. The V gene lost 2 bases and the J gene lost 0 bases, with 8 bases spanning the gap. This CDR3 comprises 14 residues. The CDR3 DNA reads as TGTGCCAGCAGTGAAATGCGGAGCTCCTACGAGCAGTACTTC. Amino acid sequence: CASSEMRSSYEQYF.

This clonotype was counted only a few times. The chain is built from TRBV5-1 and TRBJ2-1; 9 positions agree with TRBD2. CDR3 length: 14 amino acids. CDR1 SGHRS and CDR2 YFSETQ come from the germline V gene. The ends lost 6 bases at V and 5 bases at J; junction bases unmatched: 6. CDR3 coding DNA: TGCGCCAGCAATCTCCTAGCGGGACACAATGAGCAGTTCTTC. Translated: CASNLLAGHNEQFF.

In this sample, this clonotype turned up a few times. The V call is TRBV15, the J call TRBJ2-7; perhaps TRBD2 as D (5 bases). CDR1 LNHNV and CDR2 YYDKDF come from the germline V gene (reference sequence). Trimming stripped 5 bases from V and 6 bases from J, with 14 bases between. This CDR3 comprises 13 residues. The CDR3 region is CATSGLLAGEQYF. The CDR3 region has the DNA TGTGCCACCAGCGGGTTGCTGGCGGGCGAGCAGTACTTC.

This clonotype was seen a handful of times. The chain links TRBV29-1 to TRBJ2-2; D might be TRBD2 (6 bases). From germline, CDR1 is SQVTM and CDR2 ANQGSEA. V lost 8 bases, J lost 4 bases, and 14 bases lay in between. The CDR3 runs 13 residues. CDR3 coding DNA: TGCAGCATGCGGGACTCAATCACCGGGGAGCTGTTTTTT. Protein product: CSMRDSITGELFF.

This clonotype was seen a few times. V and J are TRBV6-5 and TRBJ2-4; TRBD2 matches 7 bases. Germline CDR1 reads MNHEY; CDR2 reads SVGAGI. Unmatched junction bases numbered 6, after V lost 4 bases and J lost 0 bases. The CDR3 runs 16 residues. CDR3 in DNA: TGTGCCAGCAGTTCCGGGACTATACTAGCCAAAAACATTCAGTACTTC. It yields the protein CASSSGTILAKNIQYF.

A few counts support this clonotype. V usage is TRBV6-1 and J usage is TRBJ2-3, with 12 bases matching TRBD1. CDR3 length: 14 amino acids. The germline gives CDR1 MNHNS, CDR2 SASEGT. V dropped 10 bases and J dropped 4; count of bases not matched to a gene: 6. The DNA of the CDR3 is TGTGCCACGGGACAGGGGGCGATCCCAGATACGCAGTATTTT. Translation gives CATGQGAIPDTQYF.

This clonotype came up many times. The chain couples TRBV12-3 or TRBV12-4 to TRBJ2-3, with 9 nucleotides matching TRBD1. J was trimmed by 3 bases and V by 6 bases; bases with no gene match: 4. CDR3 size: 14 residues. CDR3 region: CASSGTGRTDTQYF. CDR3 coding DNA: TGTGCCAGCAGCGGGACAGGGAGAACAGATACGCAGTATTTT.

In this sample, this clonotype turned up many times. The rearrangement links TRBV27 to TRBJ2-7; weak D call: TRBD2 (5 bases). Deletions cut 6 bases from V and 4 bases from J, with 13 bases between. In germline, CDR1 is MNHEY, CDR2 SMNVEV (reference sequence). The CDR3 contains 13 residues. In DNA, the CDR3 is TGTGCCAGCAGCAGAGAGGGAGTTTACGAGCAGTACTTC. Residues: CASSREGVYEQYF.

This clonotype occurred many times. V and J are TRBV19 and TRBJ2-3; 12 bases match TRBD2. Germline CDR1 and CDR2: LNHDA and SQIVND (reference sequence). The CDR3 loop spans 15 amino acids. The trim removed 6 bases at V and 3 bases at J, leaving 4 bases unmatched. In DNA, the CDR3 is TGTGCCAGTAGACCGGGACTAGCGGGTACAGATACGCAGTATTTT. It encodes CASRPGLAGTDTQYF.

This sequence joins TRBV20-1 and TRBJ1-4; weak D call: TRBD1 (6 bases). This CDR3 is 14 amino acids long. CDR1 is DFQATT and CDR2 is SNEGSKA in the germline V gene (reference sequence). Trimming left V 6 bases short and J 7 bases short, with 18 bases between. The CDR3 sequence: CSAPGQGWSEKLFF. In DNA, the CDR3 is TGCAGTGCACCCGGGCAGGGGTGGAGTGAAAAACTGTTTTTT.

This clonotype occurred a few times. This chain uses TRBV18 with TRBJ2-5, with a weak D call TRBD2 (5 bases). The CDR3 runs 13 residues. Germline V CDR1 and CDR2: KGHSH, LQKENI. The V gene lost 3 bases and the J gene lost 0 bases, with 5 bases spanning the gap. CDR3 coding DNA: TGTGCCAGCTCACCGGACTACCAAGAGACCCAGTACTTC. This codes for CASSPDYQETQYF.

The chain employs TRBV7-6 and TRBJ2-7, with 10 positions matching TRBD1. V was pared by 4 bases and J by 4 bases, with 10 bases of the junction left unmatched. Germline V gives CDR1 SGHVS, CDR2 FNYEAQ. The CDR3 length is 16 residues. CDR3 residues: CASSSIRDRGMYEQYF. Here the CDR3 DNA reads TGTGCCAGCAGCTCGATTCGGGACAGGGGTATGTACGAGCAGTACTTC.

The chain employs TRBV7-2 and TRBJ1-5; no definite D call. Germline CDR1 reads SGHTA; CDR2 reads FQGNSA. The CDR3 spans 14 residues. The V end was cut by 5 bases, the J end by 0 bases, with 8 bases between. The CDR3 region is CASSRGVSNQPQHF. CDR3 in DNA: TGTGCCAGCAGCCGGGGTGTTAGCAATCAGCCCCAGCATTTT.

The chain joins TRBV25-1 to TRBJ2-7; TRBD1 is a possible D gene (5 bases). The V gene's germline CDR1 is MGHDK and CDR2 SYGVNS. The CDR3 runs 15 residues. The ends were cut back, 5 bases at V and 3 bases at J, with 17 bases in the middle. CDR3 amino acids: CASSKTGSPRYEQYF. The DNA of the CDR3 is TGTGCCAGCAGTAAAACAGGATCACCTCGCTACGAGCAGTACTTC.

This clonotype turned up a few times. This sequence joins TRBV27 and TRBJ2-3; TRBD2 matches 11 bases. The ends lost 3 bases at V and 0 bases at J; junction bases unmatched: 17. Germline lookup yields CDR1 MNHEY and CDR2 SMNVEV (reference sequence). The length of the CDR3 is 21 residues. CDR3 loop: CASSFSIIAGGNPTSTDTQYF. In DNA form, the CDR3 reads TGTGCCAGCAGTTTCTCAATAATAGCGGGAGGGAATCCGACTAGCACAGATACGCAGTATTTT.

The chain carries TRBV27 and TRBJ2-7; D gene ambiguous. CDR1 is MNHEY, CDR2 SMNVEV, per germline (reference sequence). This CDR3 has 15 residues. Trimming took off 0 bases at V and 5 bases at J, with 14 bases between the two ends. CDR3 amino acids: CASSLSIRPLDEQYF. In DNA, the CDR3 is TGTGCCAGCAGTTTATCAATCAGGCCTTTGGACGAGCAGTACTTC.

The rearrangement uses TRBV9 and TRBJ2-5; D gene unclear. The CDR3 extends over 21 amino acids. CDR1 and CDR2 from the germline V gene are SGDLS and YYNGEE. V dropped 0 bases and J dropped 1 base, with 28 bases sitting between them. CDR3 nucleotides: TGTGCCAGCAGCGTAGTCGGTTTTCGTCCCCCCCCCGCCTGTTTCCAAGAGACCCAGTACTTC. This codes for CASSVVGFRPPPACFQETQYF.

This clonotype showed up just a few times. This chain connects TRBV27 to TRBJ2-6; D is possibly TRBD2 (6 bases). Per germline, CDR1 MNHEY and CDR2 SMNVEV (reference sequence). V lost 1 base to trimming and J lost 1 base, with 11 bases between them. This CDR3 comprises 17 residues. CDR3 sequence (DNA): TGTGCCAGCAGTTTATATCCGAGCGGGTCTGGGGCCAACGTCCTGACTTTC. Amino acid sequence: CASSLYPSGSGANVLTF.

This clonotype turned up a few times. The chain employs TRBV15 and TRBJ2-7; the D is unclear. Per germline, CDR1 LNHNV and CDR2 YYDKDF (reference sequence). The CDR3 spans 14 residues. V lost 5 bases, J lost 3 bases, and 14 bases lay in between. CDR3 sequence: CATSVMRSSYEQYF. The CDR3 DNA reads TGTGCCACCAGCGTTATGCGGTCTAGCTACGAGCAGTACTTC.

This clonotype was found a few times. This chain uses TRBV7-9 with TRBJ2-1; 13 bases align to TRBD2. The CDR3 has 17 amino acids. Germline V gene lookup returns CDR1 SEHNR and CDR2 FQNEAQ (reference sequence). With 5 bases clipped from V and 10 bases from J, the junction kept 14 bases outside the gene matches. The CDR3 nucleotides read TGTGCCAGCAGCAAAAGTCCGGGACTAGCGGGGTCTAGGGAGCAGTTCTTC. This sequence encodes CASSKSPGLAGSREQFF.

This clonotype occurred a few times. The chain carries TRBV5-1 and TRBJ2-1, with TRBD2 matching over 12 bases. CDR3 length equals 16 residues. The germline V gene encodes CDR1 SGHRS and CDR2 YFSETQ. The junction had 4 bases not matched to a gene; V was cut back by 6 bases and J by 0 bases. The chain's CDR3 is CASTLAGGSSYNEQFF. The CDR3 region has the DNA TGCGCCAGCACTCTAGCGGGAGGGAGCTCCTACAATGAGCAGTTCTTC.

The chain employs TRBV3-1 and TRBJ2-1, with 7 bases identical to TRBD2. The CDR3 runs to 15 residues. Germline V gene lookup returns CDR1 LGHDT and CDR2 YNNKEL (reference sequence). V was clipped by 11 bases and J by 13 bases; unmatched bases: 23. CDR3 sequence reads: CACTQESGLERKQFF. CDR3 sequence (DNA): TGTGCCTGCACCCAAGAATCCGGACTAGAACGGAAACAGTTCTTC.

This clonotype has just a few counts. This rearrangement joins TRBV25-1 to TRBJ2-3; no clear D gene. The ends were cut back, 2 bases at V and 6 bases at J, with 15 bases in the middle. Looked up from germline, CDR1 is MGHDK and CDR2 is SYGVNS. This CDR3 is 15 amino acids long. The CDR3 DNA reads TGTGCCAGCAGTGAAACTGGGCAGGCCCAGGATACGCAGTATTTT. Protein product: CASSETGQAQDTQYF. Using reference TRBV25-1 and TRBJ2-3 for the parts outside the CDR3, the full variable domain is EADIYQTPRYLVIGTGKKITLECSQTMGHDKMYWYQQDPGMELHLIHYSYGVNSTEKGDLSSESTVSRIRTEHFPLTLESARPSHTSQYLCASSETGQAQDTQYFGPGTRLTVL.

This clonotype turned up a few times. J is TRBJ1-5 and V is TRBV7-2, with 9 positions matching TRBD1. Germline-derived CDR1 and CDR2 are SGHTA and FQGNSA. Unmatched junction bases numbered 5, after V lost 5 bases and J lost 3 bases. CDR3 length: 15 residues. CDR3 sequence reads: CASSTNRGLNQPQHF. The CDR3 DNA is TGTGCCAGCAGCACCAACAGGGGGCTCAATCAGCCCCAGCATTTT.

The chain is built from TRBV20-1 and TRBJ2-1; TRBD2 agrees at 10 bases. The J segment lost 3 bases and the V segment lost 1 base, leaving 6 bases of the junction unmatched. CDR3 length: 16 residues. Germline loops: CDR1 DFQATT, CDR2 SNEGSKA (reference sequence). DNA of the CDR3: TGCAGTGCTAGAGGCGAAGCGGGGGGGCGCTACAATGAGCAGTTCTTC. This sequence encodes CSARGEAGGRYNEQFF.

The chain joins TRBV20-1 to TRBJ2-7; TRBD1 might be the D (6 bases). The V gene lost 1 base and the J gene lost 4 bases, with 17 bases spanning the gap. Germline lookup yields CDR1 DFQATT and CDR2 SNEGSKA (reference sequence). The CDR3 covers 15 residues. CDR3 amino acids: CSARALGPRGYEQYF. Here the CDR3 DNA reads TGCAGTGCTAGAGCGTTAGGGCCCAGGGGATACGAGCAGTACTTC.